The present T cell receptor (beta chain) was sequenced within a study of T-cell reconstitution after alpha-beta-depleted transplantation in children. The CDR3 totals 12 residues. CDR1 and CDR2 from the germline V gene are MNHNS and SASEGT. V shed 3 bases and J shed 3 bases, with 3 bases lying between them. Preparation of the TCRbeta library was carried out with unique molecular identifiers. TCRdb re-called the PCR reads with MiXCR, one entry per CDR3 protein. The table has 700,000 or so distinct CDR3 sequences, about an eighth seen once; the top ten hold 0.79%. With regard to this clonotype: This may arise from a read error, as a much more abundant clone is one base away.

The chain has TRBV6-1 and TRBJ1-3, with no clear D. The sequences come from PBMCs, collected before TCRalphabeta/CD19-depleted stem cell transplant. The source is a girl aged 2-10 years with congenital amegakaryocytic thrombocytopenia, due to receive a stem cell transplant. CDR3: CASSDNGNTIYF. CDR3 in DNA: TGTGCCAGCAGTGACAATGGAAACACCATATATTTT.